Described below is a single TCR beta chain sequence and its context. Antigen specificity is unknown. This sample is drawn from a study of vaccination and CD4 T cells after COVID-19. This sample's treatment: roughly 10-day PBMC culture with coronavirus spike peptide pools or control peptides (ViraFEST assay). The Oncomine TCR Beta short-read assay sequenced DNA from cultured CD4+ T cells. TCRdb reanalysed the PCR reads using MiXCR and keeps one entry per CDR3 protein. The sample yields 14,000 to 15,000 distinct CDR3 sequences, about 73% seen once. Germline assignment: CDR1 DFQATT and CDR2 SNEGSKA (reference sequence). The CDR3 has 19 amino acids. V lost 3 bases and J lost 0, with 24 bases in between.

Sequencing was carried out using CD4+ T cells from blood, cultured in vitro. The receptor was derived from a human donor who had recovered from COVID-19. V is TRBV20-1 and J is TRBJ1-5; D not resolved. CDR3 protein: CSASDKARNLAYSNQPQHF. CDR3 DNA sequence: TGCAGTGCTAGTGACAAAGCAAGGAATCTTGCATATAGCAATCAGCCCCAGCATTTT.